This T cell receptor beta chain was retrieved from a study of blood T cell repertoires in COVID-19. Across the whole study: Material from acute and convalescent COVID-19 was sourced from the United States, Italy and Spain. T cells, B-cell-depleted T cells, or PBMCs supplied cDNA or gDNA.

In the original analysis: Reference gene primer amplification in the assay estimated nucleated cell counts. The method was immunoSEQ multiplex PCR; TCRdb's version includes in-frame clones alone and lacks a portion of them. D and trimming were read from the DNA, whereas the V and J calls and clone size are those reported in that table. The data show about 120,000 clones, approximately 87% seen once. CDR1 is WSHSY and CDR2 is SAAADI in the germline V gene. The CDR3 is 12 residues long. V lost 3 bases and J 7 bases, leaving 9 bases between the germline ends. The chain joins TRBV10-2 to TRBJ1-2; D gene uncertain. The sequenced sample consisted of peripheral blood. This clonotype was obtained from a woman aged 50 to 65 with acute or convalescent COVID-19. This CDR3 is CASSDSAAGYTF. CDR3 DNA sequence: TGCGCCAGCAGTGATTCGGCGGCTGGCTACACCTTC.